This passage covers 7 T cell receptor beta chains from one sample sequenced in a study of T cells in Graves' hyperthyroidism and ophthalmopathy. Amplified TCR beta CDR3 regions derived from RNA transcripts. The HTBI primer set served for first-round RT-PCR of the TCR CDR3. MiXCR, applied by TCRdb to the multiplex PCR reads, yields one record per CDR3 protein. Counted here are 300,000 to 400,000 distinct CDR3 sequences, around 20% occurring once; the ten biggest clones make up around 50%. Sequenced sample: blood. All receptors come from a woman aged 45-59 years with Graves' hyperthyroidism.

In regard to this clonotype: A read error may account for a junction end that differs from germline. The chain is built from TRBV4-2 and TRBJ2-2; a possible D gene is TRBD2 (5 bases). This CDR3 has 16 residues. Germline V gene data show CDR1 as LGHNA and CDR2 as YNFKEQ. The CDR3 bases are TGTGCCAGCAGCCAAGAACGTCTAGGAAACACCGGGGAGCTGTCTTTT. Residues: CASSQERLGNTGELSF.

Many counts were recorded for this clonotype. CDR3 bases: TGTGCCAGCAGCGTAGCTCAAGTAGCGGGAGGGTCTGGGCAGTTCTTC. Encoded protein: CASSVAQVAGGSGQFF. The rearrangement joins TRBV9 to TRBJ2-1, with TRBD2 identical over 11 bases. After removal of 0 bases from V and 12 bases from J, the junction contained 11 bases not matched to a gene. Germline values: CDR1 SGDLS, CDR2 YYNGEE. The CDR3 contains 16 residues.

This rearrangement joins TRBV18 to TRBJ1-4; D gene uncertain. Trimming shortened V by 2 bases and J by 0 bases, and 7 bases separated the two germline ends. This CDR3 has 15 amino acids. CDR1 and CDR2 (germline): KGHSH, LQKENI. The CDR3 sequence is CASSPLGTTNEKLFF. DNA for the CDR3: TGTGCCAGCTCACCATTGGGGACAACTAATGAAAAACTGTTTTTT.

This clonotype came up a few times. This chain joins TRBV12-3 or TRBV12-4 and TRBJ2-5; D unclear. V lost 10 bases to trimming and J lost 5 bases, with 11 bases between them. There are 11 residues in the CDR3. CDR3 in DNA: TGTGCCACCCTTGTCGACGAGACCCAGTACTTC. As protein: CATLVDETQYF.

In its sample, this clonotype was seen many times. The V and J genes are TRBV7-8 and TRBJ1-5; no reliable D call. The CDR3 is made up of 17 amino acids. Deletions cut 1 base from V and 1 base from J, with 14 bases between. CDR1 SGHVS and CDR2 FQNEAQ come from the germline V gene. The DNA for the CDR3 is TGTGCCAGCAGCTTAGTCAGAGGAGTTTTGAGCAATCAGCCCCAGCATTTT. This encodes CASSLVRGVLSNQPQHF.

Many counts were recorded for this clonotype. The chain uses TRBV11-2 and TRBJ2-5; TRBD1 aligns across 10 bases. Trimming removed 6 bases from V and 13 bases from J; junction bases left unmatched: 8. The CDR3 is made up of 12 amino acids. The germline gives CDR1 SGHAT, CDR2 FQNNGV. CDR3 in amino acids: CASRGDRGRAYF. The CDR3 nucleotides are TGTGCCAGCAGGGGGGACAGGGGAAGGGCGTACTTC.

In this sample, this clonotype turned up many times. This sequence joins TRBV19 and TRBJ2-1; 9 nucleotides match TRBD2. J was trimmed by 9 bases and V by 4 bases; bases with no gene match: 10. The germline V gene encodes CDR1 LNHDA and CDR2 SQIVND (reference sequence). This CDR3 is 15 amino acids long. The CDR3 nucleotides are TGTGCCAGTAGTAGGCAGTTTGGGACTAGCCCTGAGCAGTTCTTC. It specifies CASSRQFGTSPEQFF.